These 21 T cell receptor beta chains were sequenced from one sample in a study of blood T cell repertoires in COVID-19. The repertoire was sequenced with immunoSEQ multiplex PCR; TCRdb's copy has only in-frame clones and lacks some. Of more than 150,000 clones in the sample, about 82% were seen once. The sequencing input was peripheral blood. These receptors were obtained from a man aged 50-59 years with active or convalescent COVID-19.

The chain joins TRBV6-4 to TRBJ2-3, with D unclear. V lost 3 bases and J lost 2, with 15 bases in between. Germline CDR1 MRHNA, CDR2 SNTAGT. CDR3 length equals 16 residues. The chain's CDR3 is CASSDQPAASTDTQYF. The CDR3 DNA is TGTGCCAGCAGTGATCAACCGGCGGCCTCCACAGATACGCAGTATTTT.

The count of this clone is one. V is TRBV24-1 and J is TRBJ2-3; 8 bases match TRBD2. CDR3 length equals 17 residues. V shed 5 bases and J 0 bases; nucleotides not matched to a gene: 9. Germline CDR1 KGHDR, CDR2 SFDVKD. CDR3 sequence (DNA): TGTGCCACCAGTGGCTTAGCGGGGTCGCCTAGCACAGATACGCAGTATTTT. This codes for CATSGLAGSPSTDTQYF.

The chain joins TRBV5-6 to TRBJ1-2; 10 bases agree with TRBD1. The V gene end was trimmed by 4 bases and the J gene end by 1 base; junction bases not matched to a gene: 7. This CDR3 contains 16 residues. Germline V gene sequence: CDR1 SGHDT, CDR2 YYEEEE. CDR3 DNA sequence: TGTGCCAGCAGCCGACAAGGGGACAGGGGTAACTATGGCTACACCTTC. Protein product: CASSRQGDRGNYGYTF.

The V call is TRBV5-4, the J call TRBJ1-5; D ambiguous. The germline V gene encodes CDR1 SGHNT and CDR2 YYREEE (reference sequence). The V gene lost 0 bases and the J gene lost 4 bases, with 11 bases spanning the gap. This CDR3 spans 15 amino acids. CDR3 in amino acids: CASSLGGGMNQPQHF. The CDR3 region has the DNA TGTGCCAGCAGCTTGGGCGGAGGGATGAATCAGCCCCAGCATTTT.

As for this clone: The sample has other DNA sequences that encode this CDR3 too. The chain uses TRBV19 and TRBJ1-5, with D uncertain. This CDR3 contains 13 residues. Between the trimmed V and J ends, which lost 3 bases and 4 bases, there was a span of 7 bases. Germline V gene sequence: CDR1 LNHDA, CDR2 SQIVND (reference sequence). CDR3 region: CASSISGNQPQHF. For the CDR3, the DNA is TGTGCCAGTAGTATTTCCGGGAATCAGCCCCAGCATTTT.

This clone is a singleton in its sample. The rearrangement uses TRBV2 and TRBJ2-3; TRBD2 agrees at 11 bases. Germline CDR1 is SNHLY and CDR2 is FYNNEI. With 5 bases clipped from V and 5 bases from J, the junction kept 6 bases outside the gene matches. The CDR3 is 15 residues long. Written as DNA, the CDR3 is TGTGCCAGCAGTCGATTAGCGGGGGGGATAGATACGCAGTATTTT. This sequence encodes CASSRLAGGIDTQYF. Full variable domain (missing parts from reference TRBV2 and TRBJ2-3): EPEVTQTPSHQVTQMGQEVILRCVPISNHLYFYWYRQILGQKVEFLVSFYNNEISEKSEIFDDQFSVERPDGSNFTLKIRSTKLEDSAMYFCASSRLAGGIDTQYFGPGTRLTVL.

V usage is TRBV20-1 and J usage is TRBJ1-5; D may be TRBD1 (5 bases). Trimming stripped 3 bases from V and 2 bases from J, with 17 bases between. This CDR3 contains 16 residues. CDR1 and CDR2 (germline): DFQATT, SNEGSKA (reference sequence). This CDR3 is CSASSSGELGNQPQHF. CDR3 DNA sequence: TGCAGTGCTAGTTCCTCGGGGGAGCTTGGCAATCAGCCCCAGCATTTT.

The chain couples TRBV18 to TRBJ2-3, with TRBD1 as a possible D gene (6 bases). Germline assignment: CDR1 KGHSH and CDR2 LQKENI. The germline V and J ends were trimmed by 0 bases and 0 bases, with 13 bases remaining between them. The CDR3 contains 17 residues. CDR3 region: CASSPPLGQRSTDTQYF. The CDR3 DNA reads TGTGCCAGCTCACCACCGTTAGGACAGCGTAGCACAGATACGCAGTATTTT.

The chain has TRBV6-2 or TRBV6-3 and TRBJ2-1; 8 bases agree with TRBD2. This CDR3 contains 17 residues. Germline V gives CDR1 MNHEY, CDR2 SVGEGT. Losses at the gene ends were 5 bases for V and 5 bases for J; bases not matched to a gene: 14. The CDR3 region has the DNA TGTGCCAGCAGTCTCCGGGTAGCGGGGATCTGGGACAATGAGCAGTTCTTC. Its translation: CASSLRVAGIWDNEQFF.

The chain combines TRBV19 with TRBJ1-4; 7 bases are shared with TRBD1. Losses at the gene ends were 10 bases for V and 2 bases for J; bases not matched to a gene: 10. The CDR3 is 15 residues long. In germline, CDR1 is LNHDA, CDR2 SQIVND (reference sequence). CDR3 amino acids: CATKDPGQTNEKLFF. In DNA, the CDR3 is TGTGCCACCAAAGACCCGGGACAGACTAATGAAAAACTGTTTTTT. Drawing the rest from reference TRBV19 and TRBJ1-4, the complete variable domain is DGGITQSPKYLFRKEGQNVTLSCEQNLNHDAMYWYRQDPGQGLRLIYYSQIVNDFQKGDIAEGYSVSREKKESFPLTVTSAQKNPTAFYLCATKDPGQTNEKLFFGSGTQLSVL.

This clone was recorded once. The CDR3 coding sequence is TGTGCCAGCACCCCAGGGGTGAGCTATAATTCACCCCTCCACTTT. Translating it yields CASTPGVSYNSPLHF. The chain links TRBV7-8 to TRBJ1-6, with D perhaps matching TRBD1 (6 bases). This CDR3 contains 15 residues. Germline loops: CDR1 SGHVS, CDR2 FQNEAQ. Between the trimmed V and J ends, which lost 7 bases and 3 bases, there was a span of 13 bases. Variable domain in full (rest from reference TRBV7-8 and TRBJ1-6): GAGVSQSPRYKVAKRGQDVALRCDPISGHVSLFWYQQALGQGPEFLTYFQNEAQLDKSGLPSDRFFAERPEGSVSTLKIQRTQQEDSAVYLCASTPGVSYNSPLHFGNGTRLTVT.

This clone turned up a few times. The CDR3 coding sequence is TGTGCCAGCAGCTTAATCGCCGGCGTTGGAGTTAGGGGTCGCGACACCATATATTTT. Residues: CASSLIAGVGVRGRDTIYF. The V gene is TRBV13, the J gene TRBJ1-3, with a weak D call TRBD1 (5 bases). Germline V gene sequence: CDR1 PRHDT, CDR2 FYEKMQ (reference sequence). The ends were cut back, 2 bases at V and 8 bases at J, with 28 bases in the middle. The CDR3 sequence is 19 residues long.

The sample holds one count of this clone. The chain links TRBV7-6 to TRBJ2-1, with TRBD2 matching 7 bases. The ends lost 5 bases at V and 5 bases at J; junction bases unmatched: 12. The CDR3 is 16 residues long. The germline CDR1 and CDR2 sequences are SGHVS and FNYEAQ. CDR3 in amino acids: CASSRSPGLADNEQFF. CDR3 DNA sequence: TGTGCCAGCAGCCGAAGCCCAGGGCTAGCGGACAATGAGCAGTTCTTC.

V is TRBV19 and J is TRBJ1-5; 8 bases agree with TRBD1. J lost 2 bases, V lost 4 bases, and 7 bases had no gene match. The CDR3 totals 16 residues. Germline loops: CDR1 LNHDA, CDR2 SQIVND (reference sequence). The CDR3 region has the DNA TGTGCCAGTAGTAGCTTAACAGGGGGGGGCAATCAGCCCCAGCATTTT. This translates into CASSSLTGGGNQPQHF.

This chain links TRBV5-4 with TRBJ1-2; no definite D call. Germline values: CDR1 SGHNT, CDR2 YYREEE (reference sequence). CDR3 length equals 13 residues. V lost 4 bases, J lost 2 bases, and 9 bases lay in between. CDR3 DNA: TGTGCCAGCAGCCAACCGGGAAACTATGGCTACACCTTC. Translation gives CASSQPGNYGYTF.

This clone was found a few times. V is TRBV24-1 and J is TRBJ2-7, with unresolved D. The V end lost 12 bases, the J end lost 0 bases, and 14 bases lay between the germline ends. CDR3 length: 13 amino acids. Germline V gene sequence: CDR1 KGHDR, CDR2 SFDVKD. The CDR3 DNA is TGTGCCCCAACCAGCGCTGACTCCTACGAGCAGTACTTC. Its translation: CAPTSADSYEQYF.

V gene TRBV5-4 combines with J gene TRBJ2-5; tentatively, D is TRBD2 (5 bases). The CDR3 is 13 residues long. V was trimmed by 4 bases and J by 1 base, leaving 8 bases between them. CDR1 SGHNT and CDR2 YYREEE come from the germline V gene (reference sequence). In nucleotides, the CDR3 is TGTGCCAGCAGCCCCCGGGGCCAAGAGACCCAGTACTTC. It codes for CASSPRGQETQYF.

CDR3 sequence: CAGSTGSYAEAFF. DNA of the CDR3: TGTGCCGGGTCGACAGGGAGTTACGCTGAAGCTTTCTTT. The chain is built from TRBV7-2 and TRBJ1-1; 7 nucleotides line up with TRBD1. Trimming removed 11 bases from V and 6 bases from J; junction bases left unmatched: 12. CDR3 length: 13 amino acids. Germline loops: CDR1 SGHTA, CDR2 FQGNSA. The whole variable domain, filled in from reference TRBV7-2 and TRBJ1-1, reads GAGVSQSPSNKVTEKGKDVELRCDPISGHTALYWYRQSLGQGLEFLIYFQGNSAPDKSGLPSDRFSAERTGGSVSTLTIQRTQQEDSAVYLCAGSTGSYAEAFFGQGTRLTVV.

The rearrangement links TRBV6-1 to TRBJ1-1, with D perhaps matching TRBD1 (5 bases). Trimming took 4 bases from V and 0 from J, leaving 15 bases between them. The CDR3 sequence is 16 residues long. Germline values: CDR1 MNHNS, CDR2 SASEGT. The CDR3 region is CASSVMGRVMNTEAFF. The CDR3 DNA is TGTGCCAGCAGTGTGATGGGGCGCGTTATGAACACTGAAGCTTTCTTT.

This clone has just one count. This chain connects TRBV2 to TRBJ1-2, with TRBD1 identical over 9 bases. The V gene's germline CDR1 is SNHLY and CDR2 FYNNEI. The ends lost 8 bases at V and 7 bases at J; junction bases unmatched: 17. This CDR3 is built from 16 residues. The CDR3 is CASSPARDRERSGYTF. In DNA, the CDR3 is TGTGCCAGCTCGCCAGCTCGGGACAGGGAAAGAAGTGGCTACACCTTC. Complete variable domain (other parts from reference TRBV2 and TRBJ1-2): EPEVTQTPSHQVTQMGQEVILRCVPISNHLYFYWYRQILGQKVEFLVSFYNNEISEKSEIFDDQFSVERPDGSNFTLKIRSTKLEDSAMYFCASSPARDRERSGYTFGSGTRLTVV.

CDR3 sequence reads: CASSVVPTGRVATNEKLFF. In DNA form, the CDR3 reads TGTGCCAGCAGCGTAGTTCCCACAGGACGAGTTGCAACTAATGAAAAACTGTTTTTT. This rearrangement joins TRBV9 to TRBJ1-4; a possible D gene is TRBD1 (5 bases). V lost 0 bases and J lost 0, with 18 bases in between. The germline gives CDR1 SGDLS, CDR2 YYNGEE. This CDR3 region has 19 residues.